The clone carrying this TCR beta chain came up many times. Graves' hyperthyroidism was deemed stable given no ophthalmopathy progression within 18 months. This specimen belongs to a study of T cells in Graves' hyperthyroidism and ophthalmopathy. Study as a whole: Before treatment of any kind, peripheral blood was taken at initial diagnosis.

TCR beta CDR3 regions were amplified from RNA. HTBI primers drove first-round RT-PCR of the TCR CDR3. TCRdb fed the multiplex PCR reads into MiXCR, producing one record per CDR3 protein. Of about 340,000 distinct CDR3 sequences listed, around 23% were seen once; the top ten hold roughly 52%. Sequencing input: blood. The sequence came from a woman aged 45-65 years with Graves' hyperthyroidism.

This CDR3 is CAIGAFSTDTQYF. The CDR3 coding sequence is TGTGCCATCGGTGCCTTCAGCACAGATACGCAGTATTTT. This chain links TRBV10-3 with TRBJ2-3; D gene uncertain. V lost 8 bases to trimming and J lost 0 bases, with 9 bases between them. This CDR3 contains 13 residues. Germline V gene sequence: CDR1 ENHRY, CDR2 SYGVKD.